This TCR beta chain is from a study of blood T cell repertoires in COVID-19. Assay used: immunoSEQ multiplex PCR; TCRdb lists only in-frame clones, some missing. The table records 65,000 to 80,000 clones, roughly four fifths of them present only once. CDR1 SNHLY and CDR2 FYNNEI come from the germline V gene. The CDR3 is 16 amino acids. J lost 2 bases, V lost 4 bases, and 3 bases had no gene match. The TCR sequence derives from a man aged 50 to 60 with acute or convalescent COVID-19. The chain links TRBV2 to TRBJ2-1, with TRBD2 identical over 12 bases. Sequences were obtained from peripheral blood. As DNA, the CDR3 is TGTGCCAGCAGTGGGACTAGCGGGATCCCCTACAATGAGCAGTTCTTC. Translating gives CASSGTSGIPYNEQFF.